This T cell receptor beta chain originates from a study of blood T cell repertoires in COVID-19. Overall study context: Samples of COVID-19 (acute and convalescent) were obtained from the United States, Italy and Spain. In each case, the material was cDNA or gDNA derived from T cells, B-cell-depleted T cells, or PBMCs.

The V and J ends lost 5 bases and 6 bases, in that order; junction bases with no gene match: 6. Germline lookup yields CDR1 MNHEY and CDR2 SVGEGT. The CDR3 has 13 amino acids. Clones were read by immunoSEQ multiplex PCR, and TCRdb kept only the in-frame ones, dropping some. The sample holds 500,000 to 600,000 clones, approximately 91% seen once. Seattle enrolled patients during active infection and tracked them longitudinally. Source material: peripheral blood. This chain links TRBV6-2 or TRBV6-3 with TRBJ1-2; 7 bases align to TRBD1. The TCR comes from a woman between 50 and 59 years old with COVID-19, enrolled during active disease. In DNA form, the CDR3 reads TGTGCCAGCAGTGCCTCCGGGACAGATGGCTACACCTTC. It is translated as CASSASGTDGYTF.